Listed below are T cell receptor beta chains from one sample, sequenced in a study of T cells in tuberculosis. This table comes from immunoSEQ multiplex PCR, and its TCRdb copy is limited to in-frame clones, with some not included. Of under 50,000 clones in the sample, roughly 94% were seen once. The sequenced sample was PBMCs, obtained at tuberculosis diagnosis. The receptors were sampled from an adult with tuberculosis. Both conserved end residues are trimmed from each CDR3.

>TRBV2
ATATVDSDSGNTIY
>TRBV5-1
ASSGDRAGANVLT
>TRBV19
ASSPRLGAETQY
>TRBV5-1
ASSPLAQQETQY
>TRBV19
ASSWEKSASGANVLT
>TRBV19
ASSGQGVRYTQY
>TRBV9
ASSARGPNYGYT
>TRBV7-2
ASRLGGRGLGNQPQH
>TRBV21-1
ASSKSNRELHQPQH
>TRBV5-3
ARSFPGYSSYNEQF
>TRBV7-2
ASSLTGIGYNEQF
>TRBV10-3
AISGQSSYNSPLH
>TRBV7-2
ASSLRAGSSGNTIY
>TRBV9
ASSVSTAGVQETQY
>TRBV7-2
ASSHPRRRGEQF
>TRBV2
ASSEVQTYFGYT
>TRBV5-6
ASSHTGTPAYEQY
>TRBV18
ASSQRTGKNIQY
>TRBV29-1
SAAAWNRDYGYT
>TRBV14
ASSQVYVEGVRETQY
>TRBV11-2
ASSPPGGQVNSPLH
>TRBV7-2
ASSLEAGGNEQF
>TRBV30
AWRGEGHNNSPLH
>TRBV10-3
AISDRVRGPLETQY